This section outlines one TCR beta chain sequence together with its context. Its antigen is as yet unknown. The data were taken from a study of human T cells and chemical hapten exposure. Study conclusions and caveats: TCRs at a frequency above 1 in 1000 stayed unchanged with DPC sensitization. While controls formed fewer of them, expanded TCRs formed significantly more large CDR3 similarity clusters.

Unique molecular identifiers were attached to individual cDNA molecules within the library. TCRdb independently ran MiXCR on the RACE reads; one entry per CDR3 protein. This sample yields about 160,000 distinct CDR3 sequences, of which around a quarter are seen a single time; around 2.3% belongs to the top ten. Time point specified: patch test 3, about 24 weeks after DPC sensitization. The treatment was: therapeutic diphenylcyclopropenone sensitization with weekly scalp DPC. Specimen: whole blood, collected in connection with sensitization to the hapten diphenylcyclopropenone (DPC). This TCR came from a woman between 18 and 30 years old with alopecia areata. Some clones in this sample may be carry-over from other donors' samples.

This CDR3 reads CSVEGGPRLAYNEQFF. The CDR3 nucleotides read TGCAGCGTTGAAGGGGGTCCGCGGCTAGCCTACAATGAGCAGTTCTTC. V usage is TRBV29-1 and J usage is TRBJ2-1; no firm D call. This CDR3 spans 16 amino acids. V dropped 1 base and J dropped 2 bases, with 15 bases sitting between them. Germline CDR1 SQVTM, CDR2 ANQGSEA.